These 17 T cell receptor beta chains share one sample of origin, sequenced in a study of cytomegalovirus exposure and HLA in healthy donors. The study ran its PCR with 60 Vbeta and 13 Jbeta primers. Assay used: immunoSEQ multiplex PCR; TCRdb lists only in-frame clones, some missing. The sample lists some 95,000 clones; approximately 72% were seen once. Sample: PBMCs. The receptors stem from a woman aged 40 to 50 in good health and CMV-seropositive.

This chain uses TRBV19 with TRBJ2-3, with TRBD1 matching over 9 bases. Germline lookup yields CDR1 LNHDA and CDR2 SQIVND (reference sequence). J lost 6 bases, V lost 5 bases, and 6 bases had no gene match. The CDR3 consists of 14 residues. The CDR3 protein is CASSVTGGADTQYF. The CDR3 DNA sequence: TGTGCCAGTAGTGTTACAGGGGGCGCGGATACGCAGTATTTT.

CDR3 sequence: CAISAGDGDTEAFF. For the CDR3, the DNA is TGTGCCATCAGCGCAGGGGACGGGGACACTGAAGCTTTCTTT. This chain connects TRBV10-3 to TRBJ1-1, with TRBD1 as a possible D gene (6 bases). Per germline, CDR1 ENHRY and CDR2 SYGVKD. The CDR3 totals 14 residues. The ends were cut back, 6 bases at V and 3 bases at J, with 14 bases in the middle.

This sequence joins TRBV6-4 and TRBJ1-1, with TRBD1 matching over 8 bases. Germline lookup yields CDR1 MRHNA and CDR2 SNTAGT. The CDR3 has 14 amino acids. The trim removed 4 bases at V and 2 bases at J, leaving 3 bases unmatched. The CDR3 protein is CASSAGQGNTEAFF. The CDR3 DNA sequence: TGTGCCAGCAGTGCCGGACAGGGTAACACTGAAGCTTTCTTT.

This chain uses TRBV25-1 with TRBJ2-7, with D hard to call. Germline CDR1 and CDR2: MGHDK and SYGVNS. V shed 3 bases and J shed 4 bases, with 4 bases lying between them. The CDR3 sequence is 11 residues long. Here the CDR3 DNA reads TGTGCCAGCAGTGACAGGTACGAGCAGTACTTC. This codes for CASSDRYEQYF.

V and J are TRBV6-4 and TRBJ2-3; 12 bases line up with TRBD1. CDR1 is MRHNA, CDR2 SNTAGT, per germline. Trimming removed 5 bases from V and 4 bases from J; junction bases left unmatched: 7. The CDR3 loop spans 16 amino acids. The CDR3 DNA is TGTGCCAGCAGTAAGGCCGGGACAGGGGGCTCAGATACGCAGTATTTT. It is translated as CASSKAGTGGSDTQYF.

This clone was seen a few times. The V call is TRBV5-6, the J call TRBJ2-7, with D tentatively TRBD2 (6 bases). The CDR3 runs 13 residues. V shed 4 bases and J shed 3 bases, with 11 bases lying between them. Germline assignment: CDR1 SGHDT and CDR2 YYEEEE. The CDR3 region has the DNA TGTGCCAGCAGCGTAGGACTATACTACGAGCAGTACTTC. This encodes CASSVGLYYEQYF.

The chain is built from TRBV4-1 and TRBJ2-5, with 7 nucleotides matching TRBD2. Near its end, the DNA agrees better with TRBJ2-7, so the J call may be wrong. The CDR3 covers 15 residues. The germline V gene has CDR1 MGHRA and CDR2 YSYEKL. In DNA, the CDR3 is TGCGCCAGCAGCCAAACGGGACTACCAGCCTACGAGCAGTACTTC. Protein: CASSQTGLPAYEQYF.

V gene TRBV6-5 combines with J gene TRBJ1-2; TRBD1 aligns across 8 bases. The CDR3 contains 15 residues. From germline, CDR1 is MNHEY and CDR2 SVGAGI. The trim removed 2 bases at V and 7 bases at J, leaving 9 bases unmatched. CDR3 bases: TGTGCCAGCAGTTACGTACAGGGGGGGACTCGTGGCTACACCTTC. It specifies CASSYVQGGTRGYTF.

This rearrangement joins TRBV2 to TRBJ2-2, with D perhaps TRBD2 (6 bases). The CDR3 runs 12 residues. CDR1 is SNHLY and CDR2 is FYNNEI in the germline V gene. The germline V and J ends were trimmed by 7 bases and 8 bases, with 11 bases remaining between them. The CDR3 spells CASNEGRGELFF. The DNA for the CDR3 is TGTGCCAGCAACGAAGGGAGGGGGGAGCTGTTTTTT.

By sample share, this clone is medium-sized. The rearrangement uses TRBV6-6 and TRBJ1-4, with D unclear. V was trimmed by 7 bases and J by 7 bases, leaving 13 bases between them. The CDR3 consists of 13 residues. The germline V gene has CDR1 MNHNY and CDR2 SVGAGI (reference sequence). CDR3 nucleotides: TGTGCCAGCACCATCCAATCCCCTGAAAAACTGTTTTTT. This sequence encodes CASTIQSPEKLFF.

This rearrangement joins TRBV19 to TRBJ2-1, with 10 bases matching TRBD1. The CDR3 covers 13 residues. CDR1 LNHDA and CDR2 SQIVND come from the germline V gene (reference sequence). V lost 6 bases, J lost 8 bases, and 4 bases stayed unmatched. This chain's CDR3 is CASRQTGGDEQFF. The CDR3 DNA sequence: TGTGCCAGTAGACAGACAGGGGGCGATGAGCAGTTCTTC.

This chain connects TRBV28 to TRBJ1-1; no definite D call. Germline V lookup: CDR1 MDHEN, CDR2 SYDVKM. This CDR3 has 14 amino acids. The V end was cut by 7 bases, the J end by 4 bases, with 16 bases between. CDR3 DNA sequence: TGTGCCAGCAACCCCGCGGGGAGGGCCACTGAAGCTTTCTTT. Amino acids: CASNPAGRATEAFF.

As DNA, the CDR3 is TGTGCCAGCAGCCCTCCGACTAGCGGGGACTCCTACGAGCAGTACTTC. It yields the protein CASSPPTSGDSYEQYF. The chain recombines TRBV7-2 with TRBJ2-7; 11 nucleotides agree with TRBD2. The CDR3 sequence is 16 residues long. V trimming: 5 bases; J trimming: 0 bases; junction bases outside the gene matches: 6. Germline V lookup: CDR1 SGHTA, CDR2 FQGNSA.

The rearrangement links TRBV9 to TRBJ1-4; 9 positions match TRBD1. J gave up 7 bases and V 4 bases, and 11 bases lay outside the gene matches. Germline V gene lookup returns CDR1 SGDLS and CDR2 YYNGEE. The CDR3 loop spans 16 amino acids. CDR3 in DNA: TGTGCCAGCAGCCCACTCCCGGGACAGGGTGGTGAAAAACTGTTTTTT. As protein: CASSPLPGQGGEKLFF.

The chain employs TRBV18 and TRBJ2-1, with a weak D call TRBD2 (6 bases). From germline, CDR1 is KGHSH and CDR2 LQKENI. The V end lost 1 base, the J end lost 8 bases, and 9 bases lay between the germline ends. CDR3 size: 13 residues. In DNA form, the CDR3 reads TGTGCCAGCTCACCACAACTAGCTCATGAGCAGTTCTTC. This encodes CASSPQLAHEQFF.

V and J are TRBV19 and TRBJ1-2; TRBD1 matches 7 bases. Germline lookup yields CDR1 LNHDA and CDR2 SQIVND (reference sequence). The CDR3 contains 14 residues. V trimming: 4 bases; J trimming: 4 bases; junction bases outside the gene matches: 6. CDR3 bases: TGTGCCAGTAGTAACTTAACAGGGGCCTATGGCTACACCTTC. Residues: CASSNLTGAYGYTF.

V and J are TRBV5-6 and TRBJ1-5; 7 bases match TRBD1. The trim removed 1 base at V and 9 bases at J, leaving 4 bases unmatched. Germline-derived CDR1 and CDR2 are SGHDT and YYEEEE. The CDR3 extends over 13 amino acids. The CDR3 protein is CASSLQGGRPQHF. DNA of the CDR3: TGTGCCAGCAGCTTGCAGGGGGGAAGGCCCCAGCATTTT.